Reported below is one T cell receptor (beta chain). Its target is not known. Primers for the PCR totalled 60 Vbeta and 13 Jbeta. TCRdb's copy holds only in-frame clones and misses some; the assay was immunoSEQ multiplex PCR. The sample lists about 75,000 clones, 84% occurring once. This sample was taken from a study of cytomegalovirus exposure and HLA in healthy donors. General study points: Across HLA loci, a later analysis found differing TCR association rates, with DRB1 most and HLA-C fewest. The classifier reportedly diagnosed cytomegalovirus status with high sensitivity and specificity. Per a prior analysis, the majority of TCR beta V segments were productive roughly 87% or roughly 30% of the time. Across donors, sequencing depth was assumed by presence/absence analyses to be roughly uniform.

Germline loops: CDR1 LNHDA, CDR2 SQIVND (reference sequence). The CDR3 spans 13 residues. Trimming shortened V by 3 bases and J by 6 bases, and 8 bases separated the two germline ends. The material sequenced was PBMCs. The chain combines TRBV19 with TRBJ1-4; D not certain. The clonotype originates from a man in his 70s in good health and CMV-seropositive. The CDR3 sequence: CASSMRSYEKLFF. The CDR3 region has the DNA TGTGCCAGTAGTATGCGGAGCTATGAAAAACTGTTTTTT.